Sequencing of this T cell receptor beta chain was carried out in a study of blood T cell repertoires in COVID-19. Study-level information: Cohort 3 recovery required two negative PCRs, clearance, or symptom resolution.

Assignments of participants to cohorts depended upon their own reported clinical history. The CDR3 runs to 14 residues. CDR1 SGHKS and CDR2 YYEKEE come from the germline V gene (reference sequence). Trimming shortened V by 0 bases and J by 0 bases, and 7 bases separated the two germline ends. TCRdb keeps only in-frame clones here, not all; method: immunoSEQ multiplex PCR. The profile shows hundreds of thousands of clones, roughly 90% of them singletons. This chain connects TRBV5-5 to TRBJ2-7; D not certain. This TCR came from a woman aged 45-59 years in a cohort exposed to, infected with or recovered from COVID-19 (not recorded which). The sample consisted of PBMCs or T cells enriched from blood (not recorded which). For the CDR3, the DNA is TGTGCCAGCAGCTTGGCGGTCGGCTCCTACGAGCAGTACTTC. It encodes CASSLAVGSYEQYF.